Each of the 13 T cell receptor beta chains below was sequenced from the same sample in a study of T-cell reconstitution after alpha-beta-depleted transplantation in children. It was with unique molecular identifiers that the TCRbeta library was prepared. Each CDR3 protein gets one entry after TCRdb re-called the PCR reads with MiXCR. The repertoire consists of a few hundred thousand distinct CDR3 sequences, with approximately 41% occurring once and the leading ten covering about 30%. This specimen was PBMCs, taken before TCRalphabeta/CD19-depleted stem cell transplant. These receptors came from a girl aged 2-10 years with aplastic anemia, due to receive a stem cell transplant.

This chain uses TRBV29-1 with TRBJ2-7, with 11 bases matching TRBD2. V lost 4 bases, J lost 6 bases, and 8 bases stayed unmatched. The CDR3 is made up of 14 amino acids. Germline V CDR1 and CDR2: SQVTM, ANQGSEA. CDR3 coding DNA: TGCAGCGTTGGAACTAGCGGGGGAGGGCTCGAGCAGTACTTC. Amino acids: CSVGTSGGGLEQYF.

J is TRBJ1-1 and V is TRBV6-5; possible D gene TRBD1, 5 bases. Germline loops: CDR1 MNHEY, CDR2 SVGAGI. The V end was cut by 0 bases, the J end by 5 bases, with 7 bases between. The length of the CDR3 is 13 residues. The CDR3 DNA follows: TGTGCCAGCAGTTACTCAAAGGGGACTGAAGCTTTCTTT. Translation: CASSYSKGTEAFF.

This clonotype came up a few times. The rearrangement uses TRBV7-9 and TRBJ1-5, with D uncertain. Trimming took 2 bases from V and 8 from J, leaving 10 bases between them. The CDR3 loop spans 13 amino acids. Germline-derived CDR1 and CDR2 are SEHNR and FQNEAQ (reference sequence). The CDR3 region is CASSLRQSEPQHF. CDR3 in DNA: TGTGCCAGCAGCTTAAGGCAGTCGGAGCCCCAGCATTTT.

The chain carries TRBV5-8 and TRBJ2-6; the match to TRBD2 covers 10 bases. The junction had 8 bases not matched to a gene; V was cut back by 6 bases and J by 5 bases. Germline lookup yields CDR1 SGHTS and CDR2 YDEGEE. The CDR3 contains 16 residues. The CDR3 here is CASTPTAGGWANVLTF. CDR3 nucleotide sequence: TGTGCCAGCACCCCTACAGCGGGGGGGTGGGCCAACGTCCTGACTTTC.

V usage is TRBV21-1 and J usage is TRBJ2-4; the table's D call of TRBD1 was not tested on the DNA. TRBV21-1 represents a pseudogene. The CDR3 runs 20 residues. CDR3 nucleotide sequence: TGTGCCAGCAGCAAAGTTAGGACAGGGTATCCTGGACTAGCCAAAAACATTCAGTACTTC. Residues: CASSKVRTGYPGLAKNIQYF.

This rearrangement joins TRBV20-1 to TRBJ2-1; TRBD2 is a possible D gene (5 bases). The CDR3 has 13 amino acids. Per germline, CDR1 DFQATT and CDR2 SNEGSKA (reference sequence). The CDR3 nucleotides read TGCAGCCCTATCTCGGGATCCTACAATGAGCAGTTCTTC. Translation: CSPISGSYNEQFF.

The table lists this clonotype with many counts. The chain has TRBV12-3 or TRBV12-4 and TRBJ2-5, with D hard to call. Trimming removed 4 bases from V and 5 bases from J, with 11 bases in between. This CDR3 region has 13 residues. CDR3 DNA: TGTGCCAGCAGTTCGTTTTCCGGGGAGACCCAGTACTTC. Translated: CASSSFSGETQYF.

Here the CDR3 reads CASSVYGLAGGRDNEQFF. Here the CDR3 DNA reads TGTGCCAGCAGTGTATACGGACTAGCGGGAGGACGTGACAATGAGCAGTTCTTC. The V call is TRBV6-1, the J call TRBJ2-1; TRBD2 agrees at 14 bases. This CDR3 is 18 amino acids long. Germline V gene data show CDR1 as MNHNS and CDR2 as SASEGT. With 4 bases clipped from V and 5 bases from J, the junction kept 10 bases outside the gene matches.

V gene TRBV6-5 combines with J gene TRBJ1-5, with a tentative D call TRBD1 (5 bases). Germline-derived CDR1 and CDR2 are MNHEY and SVGAGI. CDR3 size: 17 residues. The ends were cut back, 2 bases at V and 5 bases at J, with 19 bases in the middle. The CDR3 reads CASSYGGTRGSHQPQHF. The CDR3 nucleotides are TGTGCCAGCAGTTACGGCGGGACGAGAGGGTCGCATCAGCCCCAGCATTTT.

This clonotype was found many times. The chain carries TRBV13 and TRBJ2-1; 13 nucleotides match TRBD2. The CDR3 spans 16 residues. Trimming at V came to 4 bases and at J to 7 bases, leaving 7 bases not matched to a gene. From germline, CDR1 is PRHDT and CDR2 FYEKMQ (reference sequence). CDR3 bases: TGTGCCAGCAGCTCCATGGGACTAGCGGGAAGGAATGAGCAGTTCTTC. Its translation is CASSSMGLAGRNEQFF.

The CDR3 DNA follows: TGTGCCAGCAGCGCCCTAGCGGGGGGCCAAGAGACCCAGTACTTC. Translating gives CASSALAGGQETQYF. The J gene is TRBJ2-5, the V gene TRBV7-8; TRBD2 aligns across 11 bases. CDR3 size: 15 residues. Germline CDR1 and CDR2: SGHVS and FQNEAQ. The trim removed 5 bases at V and 1 base at J, leaving 3 bases unmatched.

This rearrangement joins TRBV7-2 to TRBJ2-7; TRBD1 matches 7 bases. Germline CDR1 reads SGHTA; CDR2 reads FQGNSA. The V segment lost 5 bases and the J segment 0 bases; nucleotides outside the gene matches: 10. The CDR3 has 16 residues. The CDR3 spells CASSPTGTVSSYEQYF. DNA for the CDR3: TGTGCCAGCAGCCCCACCGGGACAGTGAGCTCCTACGAGCAGTACTTC.

CDR3 bases: TGTGCCAGCAGAGACTTTGACAGGGATTGGATCAATCAGCCCCAGCATTTT. Residues: CASRDFDRDWINQPQHF. The V call is TRBV6-1, the J call TRBJ1-5, with 7 bases matching TRBD1. The V gene's germline CDR1 is MNHNS and CDR2 SASEGT. The CDR3 contains 17 residues. J was trimmed by 3 bases and V by 6 bases; bases with no gene match: 14.